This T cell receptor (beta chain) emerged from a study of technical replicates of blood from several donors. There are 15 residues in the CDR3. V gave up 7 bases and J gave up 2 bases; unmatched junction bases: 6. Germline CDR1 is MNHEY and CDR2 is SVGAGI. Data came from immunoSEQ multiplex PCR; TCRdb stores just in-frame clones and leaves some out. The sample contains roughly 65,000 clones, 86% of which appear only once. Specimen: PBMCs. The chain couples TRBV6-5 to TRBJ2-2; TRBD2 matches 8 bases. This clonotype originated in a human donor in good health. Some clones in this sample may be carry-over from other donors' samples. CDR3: CASNLLAENTGELFF. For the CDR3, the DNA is TGTGCCAGCAATCTACTAGCGGAAAACACCGGGGAGCTGTTTTTT.